The clone carrying this T cell receptor beta chain was seen a handful of times. Its antigen is still unknown. The V end lost 3 bases, the J end lost 4 bases, and 10 bases lay between the germline ends. CDR3 length: 14 residues. From germline, CDR1 is MNHNS and CDR2 SASEGT. The data stem from a study of Graves' ophthalmopathy and Graves' hyperthyroidism. Study-wide results and limits: Most clonotypes expanded in thyroid above 0.001 frequency were present in blood too.

RNA transcripts were the source from which TCR beta CDR3 regions were amplified. RT-PCR with HTBI primers came first, then second-round multiplex PCR. TCRdb ran MiXCR on the multiplex PCR reads and lists one entry per CDR3 protein. The sample carries roughly 610,000 distinct CDR3 sequences, about 20% recorded once. Other autoimmune diseases, uncontrolled infections, pregnancy and lactation each led to patient exclusion. The receptor was isolated from a woman between 18 and 30 years old with stable Graves' hyperthyroidism. Some clones in this sample may be carry-over from other donors' samples. The material sequenced was peripheral blood. This chain joins TRBV6-1 and TRBJ1-5; possibly TRBD1 for D (5 bases). The DNA of the CDR3 is TGTGCCAGCAGTGACCGCGGGGCGAATCAGCCCCAGCATTTT. It codes for CASSDRGANQPQHF.